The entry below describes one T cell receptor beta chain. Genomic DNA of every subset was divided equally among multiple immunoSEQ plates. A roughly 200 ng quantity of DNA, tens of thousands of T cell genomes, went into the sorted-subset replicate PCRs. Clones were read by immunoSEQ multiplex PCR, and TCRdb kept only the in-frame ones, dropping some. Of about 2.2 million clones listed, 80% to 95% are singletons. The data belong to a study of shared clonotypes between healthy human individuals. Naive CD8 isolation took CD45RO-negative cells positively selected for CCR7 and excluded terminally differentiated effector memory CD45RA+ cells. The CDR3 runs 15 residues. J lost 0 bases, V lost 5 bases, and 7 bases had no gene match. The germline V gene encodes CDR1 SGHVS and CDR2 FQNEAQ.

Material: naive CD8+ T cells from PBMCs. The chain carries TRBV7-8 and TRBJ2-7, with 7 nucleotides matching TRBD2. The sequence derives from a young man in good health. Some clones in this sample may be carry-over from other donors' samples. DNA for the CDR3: TGTGCCAGCAGCAACTACCGGGACTACTCCTACGAGCAGTACTTC. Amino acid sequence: CASSNYRDYSYEQYF. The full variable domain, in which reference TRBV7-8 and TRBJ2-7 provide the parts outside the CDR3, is GAGVSQSPRYKVAKRGQDVALRCDPISGHVSLFWYQQALGQGPEFLTYFQNEAQLDKSGLPSDRFFAERPEGSVSTLKIQRTQQEDSAVYLCASSNYRDYSYEQYFGPGTRLTVT.